The rows below give T cell receptor beta chains drawn from one sample of a study of lymphopenia after photon versus proton radiotherapy. Profiling relied on immunoSEQ multiplex PCR, and the TCRdb table lists in-frame clones only, not all of them. The sample lists roughly 30,000 clones; under 90% were seen once. Sequencing was performed on peripheral blood, taken from a patient treated with photon-based radiotherapy. The receptors derive from a woman aged 50 to 60 with pancreatic cancer. Each CDR3 is given with its conserved first and last residue. D genes are given only for firm matches. Clone size is shown for a subset of rows, as once, few, many or a class of expanded clone.

j_call v_call clone_size d_call cdr3_aa cdr3_nt
TRBJ2-5 TRBV5-6 NA NA CASSFADSGETQYF TGTGCCAGCAGCTTTGCCGACAGCGGAGAGACCCAGTACTTC
TRBJ1-2 TRBV7-2 NA NA CASSEGSWDYGYTF TGTGCCAGCAGTGAGGGATCCTGGGACTATGGCTACACCTTC
TRBJ2-1 TRBV7-9 NA TRBD1 CASSLADRVNEQFF TGTGCCAGCAGCTTAGCGGACAGGGTCAATGAGCAGTTCTTC
TRBJ2-1 TRBV7-8 NA TRBD2 CASSSPLGLAGGYEQFF TGTGCCAGCAGCTCCCCCTTAGGACTAGCGGGAGGCTATGAGCAGTTCTTC
TRBJ2-1 TRBV6-6 NA NA CASSGTYNEQFF TGTGCCAGCAGTGGGACGTACAATGAGCAGTTCTTC
TRBJ1-4 TRBV30 NA NA CAWGGTPTEKLFF TGTGCCTGGGGTGGGACACCAACTGAAAAACTGTTTTTT
TRBJ2-7 TRBV28 NA NA CASSFSQASYEQYF TGTGCCAGCAGTTTTAGCCAGGCATCCTACGAGCAGTACTTC
TRBJ2-7 TRBV30 NA NA CAWSRTGVYEQYF TGTGCCTGGAGTCGGACGGGTGTCTACGAGCAGTACTTC
TRBJ2-2 TRBV12-5 NA NA CASENTGELFF TGTGCTAGTGAGAACACCGGGGAGCTGTTTTTT
TRBJ2-3 TRBV19 NA NA CASSRQSTDTQYF TGTGCCAGTAGTAGACAGAGCACAGATACGCAGTATTTT
TRBJ2-6 TRBV4-1 NA NA CASSQGVQGRSGANVLTF TGCGCCAGCAGCCAAGGAGTCCAGGGAAGGTCTGGGGCCAACGTCCTGACTTTC
TRBJ1-4 TRBV10-3 NA NA CATSIGTNEKLFF TGTGCCACCTCGATCGGAACTAATGAAAAACTGTTTTTT
TRBJ1-1 TRBV7-9 NA TRBD1 CASSSVGTGVDTEAFF TGTGCCAGCAGCTCGGTGGGAACAGGGGTGGACACTGAAGCTTTCTTT
TRBJ2-2 TRBV9 NA TRBD1 CASSVRQGIGGELFF TGTGCCAGCAGCGTAAGACAGGGTATTGGCGGGGAGCTGTTTTTT
TRBJ1-1 TRBV11-2 once TRBD1 CASSPFPTGYTEAFF TGTGCCAGCAGCCCCTTCCCGACAGGGTACACTGAAGCTTTCTTT
TRBJ1-1 TRBV28 NA TRBD1 CASSPQGIGTEAFF TGTGCCAGCAGTCCACAGGGGATTGGCACTGAAGCTTTCTTT
TRBJ2-7 TRBV27 once NA CASSLGPAVEQYF TGTGCCAGCAGTTTGGGACCAGCGGTAGAGCAGTACTTC
TRBJ2-2 TRBV9 NA NA CASSVALNTGELFF TGTGCCAGCAGCGTAGCCCTGAACACCGGGGAGCTGTTTTTT
TRBJ2-1 TRBV4-3 NA TRBD2 CASSHPSSGTSYNEQFF TGCGCCAGCAGCCACCCAAGTAGCGGGACGTCCTACAATGAGCAGTTCTTC
TRBJ1-1 TRBV27 NA TRBD1 CASSRQGMNTEAFF TGTGCCAGCAGTAGACAGGGGATGAACACTGAAGCTTTCTTT
TRBJ2-1 TRBV19 few NA CASRGGEQFF TGTGCCAGTAGAGGAGGTGAGCAGTTCTTC
TRBJ1-4 TRBV18 NA TRBD1 CASSPGQGLTTNEKLFF TGTGCCAGCTCACCGGGACAGGGCTTGACAACTAATGAAAAACTGTTTTTT
TRBJ1-6 TRBV7-9 NA NA CASSRTEIDSPLHF TGTGCCAGCAGCCGGACAGAGATAGATTCACCCCTCCACTTT
TRBJ1-2 TRBV11-2 NA NA CASSSEGSGYTF TGTGCCAGCAGCTCGGAGGGTAGCGGCTACACCTTC
TRBJ2-7 TRBV6-6 NA NA CASSYSAGRSEQYF TGTGCCAGCAGTTACTCGGCGGGGAGAAGCGAGCAGTACTTC
TRBJ1-1 TRBV5-1 NA NA CASSRPGTANTEAFF TGCGCCAGCAGCCGACCCGGGACGGCGAACACTGAAGCTTTCTTT
TRBJ1-2 TRBV19 NA NA CASSTPPGENYGYTF TGTGCCAGTAGTACCCCGCCAGGGGAAAACTATGGCTACACCTTC
TRBJ2-2 TRBV11-2 NA TRBD1 CASSFQGVEIGELFF TGTGCCAGCAGCTTCCAGGGGGTAGAGATTGGGGAGCTGTTTTTT
TRBJ2-7 TRBV4-1 once TRBD2 CASSQVSLADYEQYF TGCGCCAGCAGCCAAGTGTCACTAGCGGACTACGAGCAGTACTTC
TRBJ2-1 TRBV9 NA TRBD1 CASSLGQGSGEQFF TGTGCCAGCAGCCTTGGACAGGGGAGCGGTGAGCAGTTCTTC
TRBJ1-4 TRBV30 NA TRBD1 CASRQGPKEKLFF TGTGCCTCTCGACAGGGCCCTAAGGAAAAACTGTTTTTT
TRBJ1-1 TRBV7-2 NA NA CASSLDTTEAFF TGTGCCAGCAGCTTAGACACCACTGAAGCTTTCTTT
TRBJ1-3 TRBV7-2 NA TRBD1 CASSLASTGGAGNTIYF TGTGCCAGCAGCTTAGCGTCAACAGGGGGAGCTGGAAACACCATATATTTT
TRBJ1-1 TRBV7-2 NA NA CASSFVGTEAFF TGTGCCAGCAGCTTTGTAGGCACTGAAGCTTTCTTT
TRBJ2-7 TRBV6-5 NA NA CASSTAGEQYF TGTGCCAGCAGTACGGCGGGGGAGCAGTACTTC
TRBJ2-7 TRBV28 NA TRBD1 CASTYPGTGSYEQYF TGTGCCAGCACCTATCCCGGGACAGGGTCTTACGAGCAGTACTTC
TRBJ2-7 TRBV28 NA TRBD1 CASSLPPRQGAYEQYF TGTGCCAGCAGTCTGCCCCCTCGACAGGGTGCCTACGAGCAGTACTTC
TRBJ2-5 TRBV7-3 once TRBD1 CASSRDSAETQYF TGTGCCAGCAGCAGGGACAGCGCAGAGACCCAGTACTTC
TRBJ1-1 TRBV7-9 NA NA CASSLQGNTEAFF TGTGCCAGCAGCCTGCAGGGGAACACTGAAGCTTTCTTT
TRBJ1-1 TRBV27 NA NA CASSFGDGRSEAFF TGTGCCAGCAGTTTCGGCGACGGACGGAGTGAAGCTTTCTTT
TRBJ1-2 TRBV11-2 NA NA CASTVGVGDNYGYTF TGTGCCAGCACTGTCGGGGTAGGGGATAACTATGGCTACACCTTC
TRBJ1-5 TRBV4-3 NA NA CASSKQENQPQHF TGCGCCAGCAGCAAACAGGAGAATCAGCCCCAGCATTTT
TRBJ1-1 TRBV18 NA TRBD1 CASSPRQTGKGTEAFF TGTGCCAGCTCACCACGACAGACAGGGAAAGGCACTGAAGCTTTCTTT
TRBJ2-3 TRBV9 NA NA CASSVVGASTDTQYF TGTGCCAGCAGCGTTGTTGGGGCGAGCACAGATACGCAGTATTTT
TRBJ2-7 TRBV28 NA NA CASSYPGQQSYKQYF TGTGCCAGCAGTTACCCCGGGCAGCAGAGTTACAAGCAGTACTTC
TRBJ2-3 TRBV18 once NA CASSGGPEDTQYF TGTGCCAGCTCTGGGGGGCCGGAAGATACGCAGTATTTT
TRBJ2-2 TRBV7-9 NA TRBD2 CASSFSTSGPTGELFF TGTGCCAGCAGCTTTTCAACTAGCGGCCCCACCGGGGAGCTGTTTTTT
TRBJ2-2 TRBV7-2 once TRBD1 CASSFRQGNTGELFF TGTGCCAGCAGCTTCCGACAGGGTAACACCGGGGAGCTGTTTTTT
TRBJ2-7 TRBV5-4 NA NA CASSWSSGIEGEQYF TGTGCCAGCAGCTGGTCCAGTGGTATAGAAGGCGAGCAGTACTTC
TRBJ2-1 TRBV30 NA NA CAWSDSYNEQFF TGTGCCTGGAGTGACTCCTACAATGAGCAGTTCTTC